Listed below are T cell receptor beta chains from one sample, sequenced in a study of blood T cell dynamics during melanoma immunotherapy. Assay used: immunoSEQ multiplex PCR; TCRdb lists only in-frame clones, some missing. The sample lists approximately 4,700 clones, over 70% occurring once. The source was blood, collected from a patient treated with checkpoint blockade. The receptors originated from a human donor with melanoma. CDR3s leave out the opening cysteine and the closing phenylalanine or tryptophan. A clone size is listed for some rows: how often the clone was seen (once, few, many), or a class if it is expanded.

v_call clone_size cdr3_aa
TRBV11-3 . ASSPGGSSSREQY
TRBV7-2 . ASSTGTGTYEQY
TRBV28 . ASTLRGNYGYT
TRBV18 . ASSPRERTDGYT
TRBV7-2 . ASSQASGPQETQY
TRBV6-6 . ASSYQAESDGYT
TRBV11-2 few ASRWPEDEQY
TRBV5-1 . ASSLARGLSEKLF
TRBV6-6 few ASRPTESYSYEQY
TRBV9 . ASSVGGGVYGYT
TRBV6-5 . ASRSRDGGNTEAF
TRBV6-5 . ASSRETVSYGYT
TRBV11-3 . ASSLAGTGGEAEAF
TRBV10-1 . ASSGGKGLSSYEQY
TRBV11-2 . ASSLVVRGDGYT
TRBV25-1 . ASSEGGLAGLDTQY
TRBV19 . ASSIADRAMNEQY
TRBV7-7 . ASSLADTGGVVTEAF
TRBV19 . ASSTGGLDEQF
TRBV19 . ASSGTGGSGANVLT
TRBV5-4 . ASSLPRTGNTGELF
TRBV11-3 . ASSFQLQGDYGYT
TRBV6-1 . ASSEALRGGETQY
TRBV18 once ASSSLGSGTGTEAF
TRBV30 few AWSGVTVTNYGYT
TRBV5-1 . ASSATRSEQF
TRBV7-2 . ASSPGD
TRBV2 . ASSAGGWDIQY
TRBV2 . ASWGRGQETQY
TRBV10-2 . ASTRGNYNEQF
TRBV2 once ASSERRDANTEAF
TRBV4-1 . ASSQSLAGNYNEQF
TRBV30 . AWSGEVNQPQH
TRBV29-1 . SVLSMSRQH
TRBV7-9 . ASSSTGPTQY
TRBV5-1 . ASSLAGPENTIY
TRBV7-9 . ASSLDSYSPLH
TRBV30 . AWRGAGRAEAF
TRBV7-9 once ASSLEGPEAF
TRBV5-1 . ASSLAVDSYEQY